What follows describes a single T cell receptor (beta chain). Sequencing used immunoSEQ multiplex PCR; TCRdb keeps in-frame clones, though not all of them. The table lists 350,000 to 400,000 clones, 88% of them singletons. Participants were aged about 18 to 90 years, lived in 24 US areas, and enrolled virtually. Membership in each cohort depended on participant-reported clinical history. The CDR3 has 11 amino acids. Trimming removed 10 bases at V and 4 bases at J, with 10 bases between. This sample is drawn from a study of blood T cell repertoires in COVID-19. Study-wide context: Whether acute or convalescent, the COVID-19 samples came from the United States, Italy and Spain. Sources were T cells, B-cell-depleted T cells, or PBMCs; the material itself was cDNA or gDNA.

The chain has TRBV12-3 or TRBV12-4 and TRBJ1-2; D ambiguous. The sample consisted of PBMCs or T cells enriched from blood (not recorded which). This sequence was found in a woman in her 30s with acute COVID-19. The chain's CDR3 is CATGAGYGYTF. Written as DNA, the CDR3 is TGTGCCACGGGAGCAGGCTATGGCTACACCTTC.